These T cell receptor beta chains were read from a single sample in a study of CD8 T cells in ankylosing spondylitis. TCRdb reanalysed the 5' RACE reads using MiXCR and keeps one entry per CDR3 protein. The repertoire consists of under 300,000 distinct CDR3 sequences, with about 11% occurring once and the leading ten covering 5.5% to 8%. The sequencing input was blood, either unsorted or a sorted T cell fraction (not recorded which). These receptors were collected from a male donor with ankylosing spondylitis or in good health (not recorded which). Both conserved end residues are part of each CDR3. Each record gives: CDR3 length, clone size, J gene, V gene, D gene, CDR3 protein, CDR3 DNA. The D gene is left open where the match is weak. Expanded clones get a size class; other rows say once, few or many, or leave the size out.

14	many	TRBJ2-7	TRBV20-1	TRBD1	CSVRQGQVVSEQYF	TGCAGTGTCCGCCAGGGACAGGTCGTTTCCGAGCAGTACTTC
13	many	TRBJ1-6	TRBV7-3	NA	CASSRGAESPLHF	TGTGCCAGCAGCCGCGGTGCGGAGTCACCCCTCCACTTT
13	NA	TRBJ1-6	TRBV20-1	NA	CSARGHNNSPLHF	TGCAGTGCTAGGGGACACAATAATTCACCCCTCCACTTT
17	many	TRBJ2-1	TRBV7-8	TRBD2	CASSATDGTSAYNEQFF	TGTGCCAGCAGCGCAACCGACGGGACTAGCGCCTACAATGAGCAGTTCTTC
14	many	TRBJ2-5	TRBV6-1	TRBD2	CASSAPPGGETQYF	TGTGCCAGCAGTGCTCCTCCGGGGGGAGAGACCCAGTACTTC
15	many	TRBJ2-1	TRBV5-5	TRBD2	CASSLTSGTSNEQFF	TGTGCCAGCAGCTTGACTAGCGGGACTTCCAATGAGCAGTTCTTC
12	NA	TRBJ1-2	TRBV7-6	NA	CASSGPVGGYTF	TGTGCCAGCAGCGGTCCGGTCGGCGGCTACACCTTC
15	NA	TRBJ2-7	TRBV5-1	NA	CASSLSEGLDYEQYF	TGCGCCAGCAGCTTGAGTGAGGGGTTGGACTACGAGCAGTACTTC
11	NA	TRBJ2-3	TRBV29-1	NA	CSVEGVDTQYF	TGCAGCGTTGAGGGAGTAGATACGCAGTATTTT
12	NA	TRBJ2-4	TRBV5-4	NA	CASSLFGGLPLF	TGTGCCAGCAGCTTGTTTGGGGGGCTCCCCCTTTTC
13	many	TRBJ2-7	TRBV27	TRBD1	CASSLGQDYEQYF	TGCGCCAGCAGCTTGGGACAGGACTACGAGCAGTACTTC
14	many	TRBJ1-2	TRBV6-1	NA	CASSPDKANYGYTF	TGTGCCAGCAGTCCGGACAAGGCTAACTATGGCTACACCTTC
15	few	TRBJ1-1	TRBV5-1	TRBD1	CASSLAGTGETEAFF	TGCGCCAGCAGCTTGGCCGGGACAGGGGAGACTGAAGCTTTCTTT
16	many	TRBJ2-5	TRBV5-1	NA	CASSLSVGQGQETQYF	TGCGCCAGCAGCTTGTCAGTCGGGCAAGGACAAGAGACCCAGTACTTC
13	NA	TRBJ1-3	TRBV29-1	NA	CSVAQGSGNTIYF	TGCAGCGTTGCCCAGGGCTCTGGAAACACCATATATTTT